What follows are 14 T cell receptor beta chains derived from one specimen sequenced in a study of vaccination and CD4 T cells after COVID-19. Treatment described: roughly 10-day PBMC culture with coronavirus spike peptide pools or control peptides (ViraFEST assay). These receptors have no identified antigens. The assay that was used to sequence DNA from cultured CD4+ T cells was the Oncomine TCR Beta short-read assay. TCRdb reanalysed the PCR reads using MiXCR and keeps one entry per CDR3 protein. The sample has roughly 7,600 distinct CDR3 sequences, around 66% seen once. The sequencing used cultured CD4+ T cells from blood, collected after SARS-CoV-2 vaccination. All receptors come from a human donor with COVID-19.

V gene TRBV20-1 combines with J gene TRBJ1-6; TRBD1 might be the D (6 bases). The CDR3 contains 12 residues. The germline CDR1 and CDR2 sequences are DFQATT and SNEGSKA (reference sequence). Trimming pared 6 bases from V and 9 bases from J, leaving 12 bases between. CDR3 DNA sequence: TGCAGTGCCGGCAGGGGCTTTTCACCCCTCCACTTT. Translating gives CSAGRGFSPLHF.

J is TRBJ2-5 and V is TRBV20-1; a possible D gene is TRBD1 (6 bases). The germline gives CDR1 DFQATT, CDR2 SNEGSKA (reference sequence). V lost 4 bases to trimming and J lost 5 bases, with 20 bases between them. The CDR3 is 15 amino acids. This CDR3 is CSATPASGDRETQYF. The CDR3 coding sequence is TGCAGTGCTACCCCAGCCTCAGGGGATAGGGAGACCCAGTACTTC.

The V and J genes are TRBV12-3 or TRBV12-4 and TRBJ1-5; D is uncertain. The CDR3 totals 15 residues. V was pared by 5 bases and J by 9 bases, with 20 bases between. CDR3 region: CASSTDGQGNRPQHF. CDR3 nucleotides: TGTGCCAGCAGTACCGACGGCCAAGGCAATAGGCCCCAGCATTTT.

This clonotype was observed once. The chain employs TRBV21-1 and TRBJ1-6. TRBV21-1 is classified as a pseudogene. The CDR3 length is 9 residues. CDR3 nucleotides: TGTGCCAGGGATTCACCCCTCCACTTT. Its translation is CARDSPLHF.

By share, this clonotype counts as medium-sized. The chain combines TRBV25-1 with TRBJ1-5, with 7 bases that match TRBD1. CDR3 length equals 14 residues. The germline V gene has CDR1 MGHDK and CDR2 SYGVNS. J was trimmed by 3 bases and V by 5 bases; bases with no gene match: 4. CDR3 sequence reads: CASSTQGLNQPQHF. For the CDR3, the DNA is TGTGCCAGCAGTACACAGGGGCTCAATCAGCCCCAGCATTTT.

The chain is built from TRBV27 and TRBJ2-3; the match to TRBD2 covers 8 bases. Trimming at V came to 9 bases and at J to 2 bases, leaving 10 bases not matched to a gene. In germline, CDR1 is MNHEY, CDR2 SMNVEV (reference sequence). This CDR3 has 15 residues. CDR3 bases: TGTGCCAGTTCAGGGGCGGGGGGATTCACAGATACGCAGTATTTT. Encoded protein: CASSGAGGFTDTQYF.

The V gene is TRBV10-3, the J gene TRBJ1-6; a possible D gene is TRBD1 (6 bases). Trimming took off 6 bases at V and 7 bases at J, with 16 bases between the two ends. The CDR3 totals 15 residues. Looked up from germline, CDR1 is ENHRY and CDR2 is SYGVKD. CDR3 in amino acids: CAISQGRQGNSPLHF. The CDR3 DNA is TGTGCCATCAGCCAGGGCAGGCAGGGGAATTCACCCCTCCACTTT.

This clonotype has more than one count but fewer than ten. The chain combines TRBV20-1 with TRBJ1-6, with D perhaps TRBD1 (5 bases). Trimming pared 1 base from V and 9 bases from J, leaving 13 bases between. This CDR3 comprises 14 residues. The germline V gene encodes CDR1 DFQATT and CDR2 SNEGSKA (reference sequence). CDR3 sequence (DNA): TGCAGTGCTAGAGGTCCGGACGGGGGTTCACCCCTCCACTTT. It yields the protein CSARGPDGGSPLHF.

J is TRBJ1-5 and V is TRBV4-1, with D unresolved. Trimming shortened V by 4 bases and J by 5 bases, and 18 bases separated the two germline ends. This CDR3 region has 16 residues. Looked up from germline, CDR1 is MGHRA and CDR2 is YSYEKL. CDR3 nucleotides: TGCGCCAGCAGCCCTAGCGTCGGGCATCTCTATCAGCCCCAGCATTTT. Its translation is CASSPSVGHLYQPQHF.

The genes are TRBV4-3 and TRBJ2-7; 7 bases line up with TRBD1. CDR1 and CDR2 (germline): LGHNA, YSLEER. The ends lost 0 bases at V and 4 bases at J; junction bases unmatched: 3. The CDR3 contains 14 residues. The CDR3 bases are TGCGCCAGCAGCCAAGATGGACAGGTTTACGAGCAGTACTTC. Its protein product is CASSQDGQVYEQYF.

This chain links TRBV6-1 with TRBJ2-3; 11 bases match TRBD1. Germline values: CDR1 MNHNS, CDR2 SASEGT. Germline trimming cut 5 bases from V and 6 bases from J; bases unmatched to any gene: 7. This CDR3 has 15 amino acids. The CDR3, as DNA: TGTGCCAGCAGTCGCCCGGGACAGGGGGAGGATACGCAGTATTTT. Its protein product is CASSRPGQGEDTQYF.

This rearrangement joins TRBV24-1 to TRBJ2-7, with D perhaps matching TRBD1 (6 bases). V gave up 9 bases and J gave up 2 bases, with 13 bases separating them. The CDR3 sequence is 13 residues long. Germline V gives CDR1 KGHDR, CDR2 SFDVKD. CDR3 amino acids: CATAGTPTYEQYF. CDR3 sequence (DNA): TGTGCCACCGCCGGGACACCCACCTACGAGCAGTACTTC.

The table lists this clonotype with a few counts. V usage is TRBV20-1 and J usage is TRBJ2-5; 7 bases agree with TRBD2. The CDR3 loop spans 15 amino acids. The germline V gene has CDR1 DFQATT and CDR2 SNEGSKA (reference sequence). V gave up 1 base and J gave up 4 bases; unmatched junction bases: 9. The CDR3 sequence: CSARVLDGGRETQYF. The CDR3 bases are TGCAGTGCTAGAGTCCTCGACGGGGGGAGAGAGACCCAGTACTTC.

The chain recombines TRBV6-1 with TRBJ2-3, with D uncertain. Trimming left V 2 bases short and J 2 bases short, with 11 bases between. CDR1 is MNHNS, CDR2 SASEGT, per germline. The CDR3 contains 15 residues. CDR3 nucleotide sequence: TGTGCCAGCAGTGAAACAACCGTCAACACAGATACGCAGTATTTT. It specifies CASSETTVNTDTQYF.